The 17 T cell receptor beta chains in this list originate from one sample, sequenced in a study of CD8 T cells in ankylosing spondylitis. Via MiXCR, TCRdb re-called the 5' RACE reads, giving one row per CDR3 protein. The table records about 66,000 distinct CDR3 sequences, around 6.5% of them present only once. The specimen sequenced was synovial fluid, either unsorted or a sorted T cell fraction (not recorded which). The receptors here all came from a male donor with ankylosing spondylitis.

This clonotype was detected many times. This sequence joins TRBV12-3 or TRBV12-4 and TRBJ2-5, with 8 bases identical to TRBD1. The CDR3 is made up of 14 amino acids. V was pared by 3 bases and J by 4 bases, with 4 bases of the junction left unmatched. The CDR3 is CASSFGRGRETQYF. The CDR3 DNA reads TGTGCCAGCAGTTTCGGCAGGGGGCGAGAGACCCAGTACTTC.

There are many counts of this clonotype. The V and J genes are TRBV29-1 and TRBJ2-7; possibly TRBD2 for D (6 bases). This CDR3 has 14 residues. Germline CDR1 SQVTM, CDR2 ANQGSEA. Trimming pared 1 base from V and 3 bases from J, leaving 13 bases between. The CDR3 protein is CSVEVARGNYEQYF. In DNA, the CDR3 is TGCAGCGTTGAAGTTGCACGGGGGAACTACGAGCAGTACTTC.

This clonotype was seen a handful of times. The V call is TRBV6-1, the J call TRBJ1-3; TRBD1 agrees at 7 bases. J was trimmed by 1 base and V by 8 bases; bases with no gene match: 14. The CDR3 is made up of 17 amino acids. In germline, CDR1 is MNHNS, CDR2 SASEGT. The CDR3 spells CASGGRQGYSSGNTIYF. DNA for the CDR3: TGTGCCAGCGGAGGCCGACAGGGTTACTCGTCTGGAAACACCATATATTTT.

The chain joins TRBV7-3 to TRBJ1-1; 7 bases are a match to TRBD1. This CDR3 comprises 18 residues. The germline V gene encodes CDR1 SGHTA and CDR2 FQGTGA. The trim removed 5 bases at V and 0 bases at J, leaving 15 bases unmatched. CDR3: CASSPMTGSPVMNTEAFF. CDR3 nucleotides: TGTGCCAGCAGCCCCATGACAGGGAGTCCCGTCATGAACACTGAAGCTTTCTTT.

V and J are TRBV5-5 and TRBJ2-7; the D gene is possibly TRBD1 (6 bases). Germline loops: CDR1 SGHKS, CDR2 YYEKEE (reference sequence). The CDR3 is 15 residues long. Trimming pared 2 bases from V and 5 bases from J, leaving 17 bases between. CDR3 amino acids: CASSLQGPPVDEQYF. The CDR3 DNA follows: TGTGCCAGCAGCTTACAGGGCCCGCCGGTGGACGAGCAGTACTTC.

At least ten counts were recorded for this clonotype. The CDR3 sequence is CASSETNYEQYF. The CDR3, as DNA: TGTGCCAGCTCAGAAACAAACTACGAGCAGTACTTC. The chain recombines TRBV18 with TRBJ2-7; D unresolved. Germline V gene sequence: CDR1 KGHSH, CDR2 LQKENI. This CDR3 is 12 amino acids long. The ends were cut back, 5 bases at V and 3 bases at J, with 8 bases in the middle.

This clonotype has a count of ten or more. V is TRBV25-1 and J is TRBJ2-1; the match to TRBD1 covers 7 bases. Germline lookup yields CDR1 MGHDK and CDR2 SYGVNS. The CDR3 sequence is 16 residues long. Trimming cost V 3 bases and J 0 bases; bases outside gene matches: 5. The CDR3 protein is CASSDWTGSSYNEQFF. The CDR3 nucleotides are TGTGCCAGCAGTGATTGGACAGGTAGCTCCTACAATGAGCAGTTCTTC. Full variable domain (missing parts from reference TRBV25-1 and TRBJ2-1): EADIYQTPRYLVIGTGKKITLECSQTMGHDKMYWYQQDPGMELHLIHYSYGVNSTEKGDLSSESTVSRIRTEHFPLTLESARPSHTSQYLCASSDWTGSSYNEQFFGPGTRLTVL.

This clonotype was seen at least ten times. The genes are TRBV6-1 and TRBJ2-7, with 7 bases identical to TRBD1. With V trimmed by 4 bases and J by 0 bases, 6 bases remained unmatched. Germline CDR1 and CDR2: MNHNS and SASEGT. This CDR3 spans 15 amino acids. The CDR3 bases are TGTGCCAGCAGTGCTTCGGGACAGAGCTCCTACGAGCAGTACTTC. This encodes CASSASGQSSYEQYF.

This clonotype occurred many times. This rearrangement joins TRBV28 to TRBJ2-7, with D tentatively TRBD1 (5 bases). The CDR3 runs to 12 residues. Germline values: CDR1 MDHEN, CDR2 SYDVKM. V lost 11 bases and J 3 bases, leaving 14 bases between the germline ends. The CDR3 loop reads CAAAQVGYEQYF. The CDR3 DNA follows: TGTGCCGCGGCACAGGTGGGCTACGAGCAGTACTTC.

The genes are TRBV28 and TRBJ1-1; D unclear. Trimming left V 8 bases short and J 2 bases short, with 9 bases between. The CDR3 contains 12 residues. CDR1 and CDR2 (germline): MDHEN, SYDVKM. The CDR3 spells CASAAPNTEAFF. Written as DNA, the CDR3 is TGTGCCAGCGCGGCACCTAACACTGAAGCTTTCTTT.

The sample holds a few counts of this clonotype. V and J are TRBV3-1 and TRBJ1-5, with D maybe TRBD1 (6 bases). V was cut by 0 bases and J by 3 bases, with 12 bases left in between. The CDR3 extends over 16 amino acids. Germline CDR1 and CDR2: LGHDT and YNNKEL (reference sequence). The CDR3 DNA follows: TGTGCCAGCAGCCAAGACGCGGGGGCTTACAATCAGCCCCAGCATTTT. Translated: CASSQDAGAYNQPQHF.

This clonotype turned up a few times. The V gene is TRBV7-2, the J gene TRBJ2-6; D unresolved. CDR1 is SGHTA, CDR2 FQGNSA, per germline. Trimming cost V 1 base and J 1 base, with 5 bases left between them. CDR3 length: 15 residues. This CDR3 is CASSLDSSGANVLTF. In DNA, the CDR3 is TGTGCCAGCAGCTTAGATTCGTCTGGGGCCAACGTCCTGACTTTC.

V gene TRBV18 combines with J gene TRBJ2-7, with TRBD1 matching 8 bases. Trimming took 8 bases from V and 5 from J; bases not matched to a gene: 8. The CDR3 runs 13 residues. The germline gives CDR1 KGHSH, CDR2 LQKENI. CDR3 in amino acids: CASTPTGDNEQYF. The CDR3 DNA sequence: TGTGCCAGCACTCCGACAGGGGACAACGAGCAGTACTTC.

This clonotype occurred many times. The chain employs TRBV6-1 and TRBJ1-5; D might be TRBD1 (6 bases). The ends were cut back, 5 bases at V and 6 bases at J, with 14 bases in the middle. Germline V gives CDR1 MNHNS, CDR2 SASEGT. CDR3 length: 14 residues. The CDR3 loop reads CASSRGGGGQPQHF. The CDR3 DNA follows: TGTGCCAGCAGTAGGGGTGGGGGCGGTCAGCCCCAGCATTTT.

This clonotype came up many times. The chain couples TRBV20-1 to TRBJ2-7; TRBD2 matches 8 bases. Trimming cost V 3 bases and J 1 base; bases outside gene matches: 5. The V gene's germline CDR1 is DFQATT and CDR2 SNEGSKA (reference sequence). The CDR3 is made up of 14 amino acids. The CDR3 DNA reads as TGCAGTGCTAGTTGGCCTAGCGGGTCCTACGAGCAGTACTTC. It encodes CSASWPSGSYEQYF.

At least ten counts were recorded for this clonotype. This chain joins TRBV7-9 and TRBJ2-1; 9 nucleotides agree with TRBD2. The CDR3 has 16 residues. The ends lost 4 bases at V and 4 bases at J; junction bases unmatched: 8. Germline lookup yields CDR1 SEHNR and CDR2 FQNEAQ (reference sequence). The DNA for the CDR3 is TGTGCCAGCAGCTCCCCGTCGGGACTAGCTTACAATGAGCAGTTCTTC. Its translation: CASSSPSGLAYNEQFF. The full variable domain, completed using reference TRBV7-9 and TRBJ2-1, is DTGVSQNPRHKITKRGQNVTFRCDPISEHNRLYWYRQTLGQGPEFLTYFQNEAQLEKSRLLSDRFSAERPKGSFSTLEIQRTEQGDSAMYLCASSSPSGLAYNEQFFGPGTRLTVL.

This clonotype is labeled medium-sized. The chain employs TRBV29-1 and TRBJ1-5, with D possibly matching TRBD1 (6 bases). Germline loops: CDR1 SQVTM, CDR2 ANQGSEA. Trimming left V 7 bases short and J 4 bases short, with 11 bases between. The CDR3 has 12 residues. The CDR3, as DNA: TGCAGCGCGGGGGCACCTAATCAGCCCCAGCATTTT. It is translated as CSAGAPNQPQHF.